This T cell receptor (beta chain) was sequenced during a study of T-cell memory formation after mild COVID-19. The 5'RACE method, run with constant-segment primers, produced TCR alpha and TCR beta cDNA libraries (carrying sample barcodes and UMIs). TCRdb fed the 5' RACE reads into MiXCR, producing one record per CDR3 protein. The sample lists about 84,000 distinct CDR3 sequences, 11% to 15% seen once, with around 31% in the top ten. Overall study findings and caveats: Mainly in CM and EM were contracting CD4+ clones; CD8+ were in EMRA. The finding that pre-infection memory included some responding clones suggested that cross-reactive memory joined.

V lost 6 bases to trimming and J lost 6 bases, with 23 bases between them. CDR3 length: 16 amino acids. As for this clonotype: Its antigen is currently unknown.

The chain is built from TRBV12-3 or TRBV12-4 and TRBJ1-1; TRBD1 is a possible D gene (6 bases). The sequence derives from an adult woman who had mild COVID-19 (a few samples of this study predate the infection). Cell type and time point are not known. The sequencing sample was made of PBMCs or a T cell subset sorted from them (not recorded which). The CDR3 DNA sequence: TGTGCCAGCAGAACCGGGACCACAGGGATAGTATCTGAAGCTTTCTTT. Amino acid sequence: CASRTGTTGIVSEAFF.